A single sample gave rise to the 31 T cell receptor beta chains below, sequenced in a study of CD8 T cells in ankylosing spondylitis. TCRdb re-called the 5' RACE reads with MiXCR, one entry per CDR3 protein. The sample records around 90,000 distinct CDR3 sequences, around 25% being singletons. Sequenced input: blood, either unsorted or a sorted T cell fraction (not recorded which). These receptors all stem from a male donor with ankylosing spondylitis or in good health (not recorded which).

This clonotype was picked up a small number of times. The chain recombines TRBV5-1 with TRBJ2-1; 12 bases fit TRBD2. CDR1 is SGHRS, CDR2 YFSETQ, per germline. The CDR3 sequence is 16 residues long. The ends lost 1 base at V and 9 bases at J; junction bases unmatched: 8. CDR3: CASSLRLAGEGGEQFF. Written as DNA, the CDR3 is TGCGCCAGCAGCTTGAGACTAGCGGGAGAGGGTGGTGAGCAGTTCTTC.

The chain recombines TRBV5-1 with TRBJ2-7; D not resolved. The CDR3 sequence is 12 residues long. From germline, CDR1 is SGHRS and CDR2 YFSETQ. V lost 0 bases and J 4 bases, leaving 5 bases between the germline ends. The CDR3 loop is CASSLEEYEQYF. The CDR3 bases are TGCGCCAGCAGCTTGGAGGAATACGAGCAGTACTTC.

V and J are TRBV7-3 and TRBJ1-2; weak D call: TRBD1 (6 bases). The germline V gene has CDR1 SGHTA and CDR2 FQGTGA. The CDR3 length is 16 residues. V lost 5 bases, J lost 4 bases, and 20 bases lay in between. The CDR3 DNA sequence: TGTGCCAGCAGCCCTAACGGACAGATATTAGGCTATGGCTACACCTTC. This codes for CASSPNGQILGYGYTF.

V and J are TRBV5-1 and TRBJ2-3; 9 nucleotides align to TRBD2. The V gene's germline CDR1 is SGHRS and CDR2 YFSETQ. The CDR3 runs 19 residues. J gave up 2 bases and V 0 bases, and 13 bases lay outside the gene matches. The DNA for the CDR3 is TGCGCCAGCAGCTTGGCCAGCGGGGGGATGTATTTCTTCACAGATACGCAGTATTTT. Translated: CASSLASGGMYFFTDTQYF.

This clonotype was seen only a few times. The chain carries TRBV5-1 and TRBJ1-2; 7 bases are a match to TRBD1. Losses at the gene ends were 0 bases for V and 1 base for J; bases not matched to a gene: 6. Germline V lookup: CDR1 SGHRS, CDR2 YFSETQ. CDR3 length equals 16 residues. CDR3 nucleotide sequence: TGCGCCAGCAGCTTGGGCGAGGGGGCGGTTAACTATGGCTACACCTTC. It translates to CASSLGEGAVNYGYTF. Full variable domain (missing parts from reference TRBV5-1 and TRBJ1-2): KAGVTQTPRYLIKTRGQQVTLSCSPISGHRSVSWYQQTPGQGLQFLFEYFSETQRNKGNFPGRFSGRQFSNSRSEMNVSTLELGDSALYLCASSLGEGAVNYGYTFGSGTRLTVV.

This clonotype was detected only a few times. The chain recombines TRBV7-9 with TRBJ2-2, with 9 bases matching TRBD2. The V gene's germline CDR1 is SEHNR and CDR2 FQNEAQ (reference sequence). V shed 5 bases and J 0 bases; nucleotides not matched to a gene: 7. The CDR3 runs to 17 residues. Here the CDR3 DNA reads TGTGCCAGCAGCATCCAAGCGGGAGGCTCGAACACCGGGGAGCTGTTTTTT. It specifies CASSIQAGGSNTGELFF. The variable domain in full, with the rest retrieved from reference TRBV7-9 and TRBJ2-2, is DTGVSQNPRHKITKRGQNVTFRCDPISEHNRLYWYRQTLGQGPEFLTYFQNEAQLEKSRLLSDRFSAERPKGSFSTLEIQRTEQGDSAMYLCASSIQAGGSNTGELFFGEGSRLTVL.

This sequence joins TRBV13 and TRBJ2-5; 11 bases are a match to TRBD2. The CDR3 is 18 amino acids. CDR1 is PRHDT and CDR2 is FYEKMQ in the germline V gene (reference sequence). V shed 5 bases, J shed 5 bases, and the junction held 16 bases outside the gene matches. The CDR3: CASSTLSGGADGFETQYF. In DNA form, the CDR3 reads TGTGCCAGCAGCACCCTTAGCGGGGGGGCCGATGGGTTCGAGACCCAGTACTTC.

This clonotype was seen a few times. This sequence joins TRBV5-1 and TRBJ2-2, with TRBD2 matching over 7 bases. Germline CDR1 reads SGHRS; CDR2 reads YFSETQ. CDR3 length: 16 residues. The junction had 6 bases not matched to a gene; V was cut back by 2 bases and J by 2 bases. CDR3 protein: CASSFKSGINTGELFF. The CDR3 DNA follows: TGCGCCAGCAGCTTCAAAAGCGGGATCAACACCGGGGAGCTGTTTTTT. The full variable domain, with the rest looked up from reference TRBV5-1 and TRBJ2-2, is KAGVTQTPRYLIKTRGQQVTLSCSPISGHRSVSWYQQTPGQGLQFLFEYFSETQRNKGNFPGRFSGRQFSNSRSEMNVSTLELGDSALYLCASSFKSGINTGELFFGEGSRLTVL.

V is TRBV5-1 and J is TRBJ2-3; D could derive from TRBD1 or TRBD2 (5 bases each). Germline CDR1 is SGHRS and CDR2 is YFSETQ. CDR3 length equals 16 residues. Trimming removed 1 base at V and 2 bases at J, with 14 bases between. The CDR3 region has the DNA TGCGCCAGCAGCTTGCAGTGGGGGTCGGACACAGATACGCAGTATTTT. It is translated as CASSLQWGSDTDTQYF.

The chain recombines TRBV20-1 with TRBJ1-5, with D possibly being TRBD1 (5 bases). The CDR3 contains 12 residues. Trimming left V 4 bases short and J 1 base short, with 5 bases between. From germline, CDR1 is DFQATT and CDR2 SNEGSKA (reference sequence). CDR3 in amino acids: CSATGSNQPQHF. The CDR3 DNA follows: TGCAGTGCTACAGGGAGCAATCAGCCCCAGCATTTT.

The J gene is TRBJ1-1, the V gene TRBV11-2; D is unclear. CDR1 is SGHAT, CDR2 FQNNGV, per germline. This CDR3 is 12 amino acids long. Trimming shortened V by 8 bases and J by 0 bases, and 7 bases separated the two germline ends. The CDR3 region is CASAQLNTEAFF. CDR3 in DNA: TGTGCCAGCGCACAGTTGAACACTGAAGCTTTCTTT.

The chain carries TRBV20-1 and TRBJ1-6; possible D gene TRBD1, 5 bases. The CDR3 length is 14 residues. Germline V gives CDR1 DFQATT, CDR2 SNEGSKA (reference sequence). Trimming removed 1 base at V and 7 bases at J, with 11 bases between. CDR3 sequence reads: CSARVGVRNSPLHF. CDR3 bases: TGCAGTGCTAGAGTAGGGGTGCGGAATTCACCCCTCCACTTT.

The chain has TRBV4-1 and TRBJ2-1; the match to TRBD2 covers 9 bases. Trimming at V came to 3 bases and at J to 10 bases, leaving 19 bases not matched to a gene. Germline CDR1 MGHRA, CDR2 YSYEKL. CDR3 length equals 18 residues. CDR3: CASSQSLARLAGLREQFF. CDR3 DNA sequence: TGCGCCAGCAGCCAGAGTCTCGCTCGGCTAGCGGGGCTCCGCGAGCAGTTCTTC.

This clonotype was seen only a few times. The genes are TRBV27 and TRBJ1-5; TRBD1 agrees at 7 bases. This CDR3 region has 14 residues. The V and J ends lost 3 bases and 4 bases, in that order; junction bases with no gene match: 3. In germline, CDR1 is MNHEY, CDR2 SMNVEV (reference sequence). CDR3 in amino acids: CASSFSGGNQPQHF. The CDR3 DNA reads TGTGCCAGCAGTTTTTCAGGGGGGAATCAGCCCCAGCATTTT.

The chain carries TRBV7-2 and TRBJ1-1; perhaps TRBD1 as D (6 bases). From germline, CDR1 is SGHTA and CDR2 FQGNSA. The CDR3 spans 13 residues. Trimming took off 2 bases at V and 8 bases at J, with 12 bases between the two ends. The CDR3 reads CASSLTIQGEAFF. CDR3 bases: TGTGCCAGCAGCTTAACAATCCAGGGGGAAGCTTTCTTT.

The chain recombines TRBV5-1 with TRBJ1-2; D gene ambiguous. The CDR3 sequence is 15 residues long. V lost 4 bases, J lost 5 bases, and 18 bases lay in between. The V gene's germline CDR1 is SGHRS and CDR2 YFSETQ. The CDR3 sequence is CASSPDGEEYYGYTF. In nucleotides, the CDR3 is TGCGCCAGCAGCCCGGACGGAGAGGAGTATTATGGCTACACCTTC.

This clonotype was seen more than once but under ten times. This chain joins TRBV5-1 and TRBJ2-1; TRBD2 agrees at 13 bases. The V and J ends lost 3 bases and 9 bases, in that order; junction bases with no gene match: 6. The CDR3 covers 15 residues. In germline, CDR1 is SGHRS, CDR2 YFSETQ. The CDR3 coding sequence is TGCGCCAGCAGCTCGACTAGCGGGAGGAACGGTGAGCAGTTCTTC. It is translated as CASSSTSGRNGEQFF.

The table lists this clonotype with a few counts. V and J are TRBV10-3 and TRBJ2-6; perhaps TRBD1 as D (6 bases). V lost 3 bases and J 3 bases, leaving 12 bases between the germline ends. Germline CDR1 reads ENHRY; CDR2 reads SYGVKD. The CDR3 is made up of 16 amino acids. DNA of the CDR3: TGTGCCATCAGTGACACAGGGAGTTTTGGGGCCAACGTCCTGACTTTC. Its translation: CAISDTGSFGANVLTF.

This clonotype was seen many times. The V gene is TRBV12-3 or TRBV12-4, the J gene TRBJ2-1, with 7 bases lining up with TRBD1. The CDR3 consists of 14 residues. The junction had 6 bases not matched to a gene; V was cut back by 3 bases and J by 7 bases. As DNA, the CDR3 is TGTGCCAGCAGTTTGAAGGCAGGGGGAAATGAGCAGTTCTTC. Translating it yields CASSLKAGGNEQFF.

The table lists this clonotype with many counts. This chain joins TRBV7-2 and TRBJ2-7; 10 bases line up with TRBD2. Trimming at V came to 3 bases and at J to 0 bases, leaving 8 bases not matched to a gene. Germline assignment: CDR1 SGHTA and CDR2 FQGNSA. This CDR3 comprises 17 residues. The DNA for the CDR3 is TGTGCCAGCAGCTTTATGGGACTAGCGACAAACTCCTACGAGCAGTACTTC. Amino acid sequence: CASSFMGLATNSYEQYF.

This clonotype was seen a single time. The J gene is TRBJ1-1, the V gene TRBV12-3 or TRBV12-4; the D gene is possibly TRBD1 (6 bases). Trimming took 6 bases from V and 6 from J, leaving 17 bases between them. This CDR3 is 14 amino acids long. CDR3 sequence reads: CASRRTQGLAEAFF. The CDR3 nucleotides are TGTGCCAGCAGGAGAACACAGGGACTTGCTGAAGCTTTCTTT.

This clonotype has only a few counts. The V and J genes are TRBV25-1 and TRBJ1-3, with unresolved D. The CDR3 sequence is 13 residues long. The V and J ends lost 3 bases and 5 bases respectively, with 8 bases between them. CDR1 is MGHDK and CDR2 is SYGVNS in the germline V gene. The CDR3 sequence is CASSDDNRNTIYF. For the CDR3, the DNA is TGTGCCAGCAGTGACGACAATCGAAACACCATATATTTT.

V is TRBV18 and J is TRBJ1-3; D is possibly TRBD1 (5 bases). Germline V gene lookup returns CDR1 KGHSH and CDR2 LQKENI. Deletions cut 3 bases from V and 2 bases from J, with 11 bases between. This CDR3 contains 15 residues. The CDR3 sequence is CASSPGRRTGNTIYF. The DNA of the CDR3 is TGTGCCAGCTCACCGGGACGGCGAACTGGAAACACCATATATTTT.

The chain uses TRBV29-1 and TRBJ1-4; no reliable D call. This CDR3 is 13 amino acids long. From germline, CDR1 is SQVTM and CDR2 ANQGSEA. V shed 4 bases and J shed 4 bases, with 10 bases lying between them. The CDR3 here is CSVADRFNEKLFF. The CDR3 bases are TGCAGCGTTGCGGACCGATTTAATGAAAAACTGTTTTTT. The full variable domain, with the rest looked up from reference TRBV29-1 and TRBJ1-4, is SAVISQKPSRDICQRGTSLTIQCQVDSQVTMMFWYRQQPGQSLTLIATANQGSEATYESGFVIDKFPISRPNLTFSTLTVSNMSPEDSSIYLCSVADRFNEKLFFGSGTQLSVL.

This clonotype has a handful of counts. The chain carries TRBV15 and TRBJ1-3; TRBD1 matches 7 bases. The V segment lost 3 bases and the J segment 4 bases; nucleotides outside the gene matches: 3. This CDR3 spans 14 amino acids. The germline CDR1 and CDR2 sequences are LNHNV and YYDKDF (reference sequence). The CDR3 reads CATSRDRLGNTIYF. In DNA, the CDR3 is TGTGCCACCAGCAGGGACAGGCTCGGAAACACCATATATTTT.

This chain joins TRBV5-6 and TRBJ1-1; D is ambiguous. This CDR3 is 13 amino acids long. V was cut by 7 bases and J by 3 bases, with 13 bases left in between. CDR1 and CDR2 (germline): SGHDT, YYEEEE. CDR3 DNA sequence: TGTGCCAGCTCTCGGCGGTCGGACACTGAAGCTTTCTTT. Translated: CASSRRSDTEAFF.

This rearrangement joins TRBV20-1 to TRBJ2-1; 10 bases agree with TRBD2. The CDR3 covers 14 residues. With 4 bases clipped from V and 8 bases from J, the junction kept 8 bases outside the gene matches. Germline CDR1 reads DFQATT; CDR2 reads SNEGSKA (reference sequence). The CDR3 sequence is CSATPLAGVDEQFF. Here the CDR3 DNA reads TGCAGTGCTACCCCTCTAGCGGGAGTCGATGAGCAGTTCTTC.

The rearrangement uses TRBV29-1 and TRBJ2-3; 7 nucleotides line up with TRBD2. This CDR3 region has 13 residues. Germline CDR1 reads SQVTM; CDR2 reads ANQGSEA. Trimming cost V 6 bases and J 0 bases; bases outside gene matches: 3. CDR3 protein: CSVASGSTDTQYF. The CDR3 nucleotides are TGCAGCGTGGCTAGCGGTAGCACAGATACGCAGTATTTT.

The chain uses TRBV27 and TRBJ1-2, with D possibly being TRBD1 (5 bases). The CDR3 has 14 residues. V lost 5 bases and J lost 7, with 17 bases in between. Germline V gives CDR1 MNHEY, CDR2 SMNVEV (reference sequence). The CDR3, as DNA: TGTGCCAGCAGTACCCGACAGAGTGAGGCTGGCTACACCTTC. This encodes CASSTRQSEAGYTF.

This clonotype was counted a few times. The V call is TRBV20-1, the J call TRBJ2-1, with TRBD2 matching over 9 bases. The CDR3 extends over 15 amino acids. CDR1 is DFQATT and CDR2 is SNEGSKA in the germline V gene (reference sequence). J was trimmed by 6 bases and V by 3 bases; bases with no gene match: 9. The CDR3 protein is CSASRGGRALNEQFF. The CDR3 DNA sequence: TGCAGTGCTAGTCGGGGCGGGAGGGCCCTCAATGAGCAGTTCTTC.

This clonotype was observed a few times. The chain joins TRBV24-1 to TRBJ2-3; D ambiguous. The CDR3 has 11 residues. Germline V gene lookup returns CDR1 KGHDR and CDR2 SFDVKD. V lost 7 bases and J 8 bases, leaving 9 bases between the germline ends. The CDR3 loop reads CATSDTGTQYF. CDR3 DNA sequence: TGTGCCACCAGCGACACGGGTACGCAGTATTTT.